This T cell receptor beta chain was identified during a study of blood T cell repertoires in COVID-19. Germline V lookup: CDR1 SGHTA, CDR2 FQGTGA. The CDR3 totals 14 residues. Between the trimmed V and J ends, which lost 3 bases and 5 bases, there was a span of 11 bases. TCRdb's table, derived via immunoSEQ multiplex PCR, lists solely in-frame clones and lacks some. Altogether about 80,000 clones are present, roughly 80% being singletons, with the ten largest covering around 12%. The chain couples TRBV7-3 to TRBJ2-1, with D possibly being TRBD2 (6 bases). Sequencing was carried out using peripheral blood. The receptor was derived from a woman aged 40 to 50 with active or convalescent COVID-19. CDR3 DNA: TGTGCCAGCAGCTTGGGGGGTGTTCACAATGAGCAGTTCTTC. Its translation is CASSLGGVHNEQFF.